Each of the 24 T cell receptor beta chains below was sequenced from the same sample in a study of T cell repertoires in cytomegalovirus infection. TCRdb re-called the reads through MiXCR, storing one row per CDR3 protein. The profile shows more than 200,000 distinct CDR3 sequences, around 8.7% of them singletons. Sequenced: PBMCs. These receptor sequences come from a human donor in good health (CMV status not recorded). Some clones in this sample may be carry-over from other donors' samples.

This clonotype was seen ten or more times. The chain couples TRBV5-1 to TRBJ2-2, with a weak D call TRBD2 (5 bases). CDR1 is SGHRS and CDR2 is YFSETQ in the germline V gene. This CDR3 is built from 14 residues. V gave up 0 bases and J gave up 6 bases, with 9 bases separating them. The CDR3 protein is CASSLDGVPGELFF. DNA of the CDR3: TGCGCCAGCAGCTTGGACGGGGTCCCCGGGGAGCTGTTTTTT.

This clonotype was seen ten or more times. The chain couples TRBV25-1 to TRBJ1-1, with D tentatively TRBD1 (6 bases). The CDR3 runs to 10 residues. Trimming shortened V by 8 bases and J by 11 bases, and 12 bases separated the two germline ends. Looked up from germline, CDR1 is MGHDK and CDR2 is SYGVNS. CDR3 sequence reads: CASSGTWAFF. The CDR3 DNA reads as TGTGCCAGCTCAGGGACATGGGCTTTCTTT.

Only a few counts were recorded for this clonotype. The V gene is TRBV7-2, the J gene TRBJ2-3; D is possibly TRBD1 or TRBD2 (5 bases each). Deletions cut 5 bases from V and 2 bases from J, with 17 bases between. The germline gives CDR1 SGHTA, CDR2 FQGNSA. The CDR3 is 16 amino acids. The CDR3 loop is CASSLGAGWYTDTQYF. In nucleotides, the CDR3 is TGTGCCAGCAGCCTAGGGGCGGGCTGGTACACAGATACGCAGTATTTT.

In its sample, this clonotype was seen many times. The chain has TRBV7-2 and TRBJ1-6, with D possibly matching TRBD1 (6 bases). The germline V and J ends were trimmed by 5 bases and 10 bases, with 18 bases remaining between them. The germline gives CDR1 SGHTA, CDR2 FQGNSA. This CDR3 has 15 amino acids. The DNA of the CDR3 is TGTGCCAGCAGCCTCCACCAGGGGCGAGGATCACCCCTCCACTTT. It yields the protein CASSLHQGRGSPLHF.

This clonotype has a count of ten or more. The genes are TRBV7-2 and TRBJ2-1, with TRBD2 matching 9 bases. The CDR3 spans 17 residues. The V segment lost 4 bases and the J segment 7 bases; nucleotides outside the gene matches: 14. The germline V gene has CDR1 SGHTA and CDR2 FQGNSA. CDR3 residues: CASSSQAGGGAYNEQFF. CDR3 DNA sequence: TGTGCCAGCAGCTCCCAAGCGGGCGGGGGGGCATATAATGAGCAGTTCTTC.

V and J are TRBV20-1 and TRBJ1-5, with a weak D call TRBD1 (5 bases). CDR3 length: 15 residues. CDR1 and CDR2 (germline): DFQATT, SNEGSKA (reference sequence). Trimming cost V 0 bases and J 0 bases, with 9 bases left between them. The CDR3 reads CSARDPTASNQPQHF. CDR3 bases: TGCAGTGCTAGAGACCCGACAGCTAGCAATCAGCCCCAGCATTTT.

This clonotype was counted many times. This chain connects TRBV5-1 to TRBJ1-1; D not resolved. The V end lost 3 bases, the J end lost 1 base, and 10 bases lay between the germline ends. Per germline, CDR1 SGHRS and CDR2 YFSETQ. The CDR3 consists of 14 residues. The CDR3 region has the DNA TGCGCCAGCAGCTCGGTGGGTGGGAACACTGAAGCTTTCTTT. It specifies CASSSVGGNTEAFF.

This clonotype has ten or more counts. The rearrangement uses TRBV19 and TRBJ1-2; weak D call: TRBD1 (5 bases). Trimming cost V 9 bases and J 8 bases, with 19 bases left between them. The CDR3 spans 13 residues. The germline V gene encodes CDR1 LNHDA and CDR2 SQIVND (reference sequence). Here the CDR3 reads CASETGQREGYTF. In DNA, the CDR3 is TGTGCCAGCGAGACGGGGCAGAGAGAAGGCTACACCTTC.

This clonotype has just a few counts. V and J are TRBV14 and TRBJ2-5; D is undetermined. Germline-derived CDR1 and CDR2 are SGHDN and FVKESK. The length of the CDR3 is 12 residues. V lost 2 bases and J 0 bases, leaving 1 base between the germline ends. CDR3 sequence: CASSQHQETQYF. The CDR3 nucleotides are TGTGCCAGCAGCCAACACCAAGAGACCCAGTACTTC.

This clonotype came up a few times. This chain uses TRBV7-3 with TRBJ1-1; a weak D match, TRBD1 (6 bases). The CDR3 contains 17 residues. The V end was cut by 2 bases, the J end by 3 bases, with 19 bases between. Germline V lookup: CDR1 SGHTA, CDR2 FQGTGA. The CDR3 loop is CASSLGGRTAPYTEAFF. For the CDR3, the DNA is TGTGCCAGCAGCTTAGGGGGGCGGACCGCTCCCTACACTGAAGCTTTCTTT.

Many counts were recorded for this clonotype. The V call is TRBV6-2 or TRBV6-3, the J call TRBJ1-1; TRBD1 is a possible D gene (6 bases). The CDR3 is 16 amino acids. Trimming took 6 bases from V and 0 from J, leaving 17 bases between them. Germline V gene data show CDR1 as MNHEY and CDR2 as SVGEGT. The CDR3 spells CASSYKERTVNTEAFF. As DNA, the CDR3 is TGTGCCAGCAGCTACAAGGAACGGACAGTGAACACTGAAGCTTTCTTT.

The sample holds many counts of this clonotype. CDR3 residues: CASSLELAGNIPYEQYF. CDR3 sequence (DNA): TGTGCCAGCAGCTTAGAGCTAGCGGGAAATATACCCTACGAGCAGTACTTC. The genes are TRBV7-2 and TRBJ2-7; TRBD2 agrees at 9 bases. V shed 1 base, J shed 2 bases, and the junction held 9 bases outside the gene matches. Per germline, CDR1 SGHTA and CDR2 FQGNSA. The CDR3 totals 17 residues. Together with reference TRBV7-2 and TRBJ2-7, the CDR3 gives the full variable domain: GAGVSQSPSNKVTEKGKDVELRCDPISGHTALYWYRQSLGQGLEFLIYFQGNSAPDKSGLPSDRFSAERTGGSVSTLTIQRTQQEDSAVYLCASSLELAGNIPYEQYFGPGTRLTVT.

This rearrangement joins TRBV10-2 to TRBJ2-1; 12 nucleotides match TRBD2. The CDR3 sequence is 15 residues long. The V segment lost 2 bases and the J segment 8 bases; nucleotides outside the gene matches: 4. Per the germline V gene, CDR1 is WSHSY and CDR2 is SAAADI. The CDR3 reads CASSEGGLAGDEQFF. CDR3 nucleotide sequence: TGCGCCAGCAGTGAGGGGGGACTAGCGGGTGATGAGCAGTTCTTC.

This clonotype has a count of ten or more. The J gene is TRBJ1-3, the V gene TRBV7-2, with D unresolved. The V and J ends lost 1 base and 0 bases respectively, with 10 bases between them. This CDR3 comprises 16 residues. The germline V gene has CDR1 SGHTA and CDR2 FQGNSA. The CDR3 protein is CASSLGAGISGNTIYF. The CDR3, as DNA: TGTGCCAGCAGCTTAGGTGCTGGCATCTCTGGAAACACCATATATTTT.

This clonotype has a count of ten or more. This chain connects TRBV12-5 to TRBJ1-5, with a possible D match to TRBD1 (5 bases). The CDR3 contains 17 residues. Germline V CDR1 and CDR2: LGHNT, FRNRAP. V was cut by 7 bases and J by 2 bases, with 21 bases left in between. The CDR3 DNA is TGTGCTAGTGCCCCCCGGGGGGGATTTGGTGGCAATCAGCCCCAGCATTTT. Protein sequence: CASAPRGGFGGNQPQHF.

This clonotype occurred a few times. The CDR3: CASSLGQGRRGTEAFF. CDR3 nucleotides: TGTGCCAGCAGCCTTGGACAGGGGCGCCGGGGGACTGAAGCTTTCTTT. The chain combines TRBV5-4 with TRBJ1-1, with TRBD1 identical over 9 bases. With V trimmed by 4 bases and J by 5 bases, 12 bases remained unmatched. The CDR3 has 16 residues. Germline V lookup: CDR1 SGHNT, CDR2 YYREEE (reference sequence).

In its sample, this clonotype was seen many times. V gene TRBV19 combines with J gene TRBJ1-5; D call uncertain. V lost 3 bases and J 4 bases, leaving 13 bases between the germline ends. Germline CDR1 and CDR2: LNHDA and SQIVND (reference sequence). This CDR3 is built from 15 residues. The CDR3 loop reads CASSMFLDGNQPQHF. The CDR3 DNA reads TGTGCCAGTAGTATGTTTTTGGACGGTAATCAGCCCCAGCATTTT.

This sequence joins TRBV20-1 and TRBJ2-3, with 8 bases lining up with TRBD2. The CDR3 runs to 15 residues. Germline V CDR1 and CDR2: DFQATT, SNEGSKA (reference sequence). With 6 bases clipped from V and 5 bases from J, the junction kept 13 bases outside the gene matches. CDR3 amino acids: CSAVIGLAQLDTQYF. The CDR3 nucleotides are TGCAGTGCCGTCATCGGACTAGCTCAATTAGATACGCAGTATTTT.

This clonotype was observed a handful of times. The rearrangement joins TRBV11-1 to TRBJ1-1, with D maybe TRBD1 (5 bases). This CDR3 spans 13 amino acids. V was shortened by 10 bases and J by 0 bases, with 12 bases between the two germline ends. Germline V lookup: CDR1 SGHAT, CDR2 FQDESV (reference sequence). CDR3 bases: TGTGCCACCCGCTTGGGGCTGAACACTGAAGCTTTCTTT. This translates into CATRLGLNTEAFF. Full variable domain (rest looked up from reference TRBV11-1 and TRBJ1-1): EAEVAQSPRYKITEKSQAVAFWCDPISGHATLYWYRQILGQGPELLVQFQDESVVDDSQLPKDRFSAERLKGVDSTLKIQPAELGDSAMYLCATRLGLNTEAFFGQGTRLTVV.

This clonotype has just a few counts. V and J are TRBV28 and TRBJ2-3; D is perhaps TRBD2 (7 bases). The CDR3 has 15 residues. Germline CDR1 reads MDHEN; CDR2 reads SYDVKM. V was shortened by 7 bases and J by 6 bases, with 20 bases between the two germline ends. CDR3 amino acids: CASTVGGRLTDTQYF. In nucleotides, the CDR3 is TGTGCCAGCACGGTCGGGGGGCGGCTTACGGATACGCAGTATTTT.

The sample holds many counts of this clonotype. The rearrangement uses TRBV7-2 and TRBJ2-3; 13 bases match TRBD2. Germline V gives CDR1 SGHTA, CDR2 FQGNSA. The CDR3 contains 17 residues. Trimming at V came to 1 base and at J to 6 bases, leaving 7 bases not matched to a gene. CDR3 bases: TGTGCCAGCAGCTTAGAGGGACTAGCGGGGACTGAGGATACGCAGTATTTT. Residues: CASSLEGLAGTEDTQYF.

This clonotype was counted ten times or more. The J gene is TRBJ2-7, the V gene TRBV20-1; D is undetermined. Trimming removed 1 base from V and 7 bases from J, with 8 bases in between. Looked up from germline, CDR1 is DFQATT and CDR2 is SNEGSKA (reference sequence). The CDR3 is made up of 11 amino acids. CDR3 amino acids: CSARAKVEQYF. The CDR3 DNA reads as TGCAGTGCTAGAGCTAAAGTTGAGCAGTACTTC.

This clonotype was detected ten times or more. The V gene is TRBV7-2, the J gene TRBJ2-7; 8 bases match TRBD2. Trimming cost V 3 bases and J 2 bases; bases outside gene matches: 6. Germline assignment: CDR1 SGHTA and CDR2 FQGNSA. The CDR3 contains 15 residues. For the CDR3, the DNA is TGTGCCAGCAGCTTTACTAGCGGTGAACCCTACGAGCAGTACTTC. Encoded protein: CASSFTSGEPYEQYF.

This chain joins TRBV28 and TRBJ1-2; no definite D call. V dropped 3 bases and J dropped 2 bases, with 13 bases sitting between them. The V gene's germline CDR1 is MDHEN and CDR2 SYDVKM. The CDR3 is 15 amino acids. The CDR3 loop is CASSFPMGGNYGYTF. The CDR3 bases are TGTGCCAGCAGTTTCCCCATGGGCGGAAACTATGGCTACACCTTC.